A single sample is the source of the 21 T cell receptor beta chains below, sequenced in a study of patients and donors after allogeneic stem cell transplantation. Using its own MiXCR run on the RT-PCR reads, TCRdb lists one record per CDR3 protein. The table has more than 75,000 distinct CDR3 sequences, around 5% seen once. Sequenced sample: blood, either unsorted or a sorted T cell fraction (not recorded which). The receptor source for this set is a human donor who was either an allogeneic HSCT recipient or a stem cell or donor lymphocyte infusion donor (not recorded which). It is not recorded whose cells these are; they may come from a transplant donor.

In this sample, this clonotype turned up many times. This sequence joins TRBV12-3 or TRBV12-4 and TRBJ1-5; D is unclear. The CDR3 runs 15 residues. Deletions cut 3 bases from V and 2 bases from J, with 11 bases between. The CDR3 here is CASSFGLVGNQPQHF. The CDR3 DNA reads TGTGCCAGCAGTTTCGGCCTTGTGGGCAATCAGCCCCAGCATTTT.

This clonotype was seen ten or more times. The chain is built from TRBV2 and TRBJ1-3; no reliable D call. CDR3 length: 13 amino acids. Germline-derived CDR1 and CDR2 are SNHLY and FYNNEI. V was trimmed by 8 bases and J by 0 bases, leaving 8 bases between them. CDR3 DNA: TGTGCCAGCCGACCGGCCTCTGGAAACACCATATATTTT. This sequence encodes CASRPASGNTIYF. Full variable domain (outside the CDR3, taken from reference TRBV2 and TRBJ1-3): EPEVTQTPSHQVTQMGQEVILRCVPISNHLYFYWYRQILGQKVEFLVSFYNNEISEKSEIFDDQFSVERPDGSNFTLKIRSTKLEDSAMYFCASRPASGNTIYFGEGSWLTVV.

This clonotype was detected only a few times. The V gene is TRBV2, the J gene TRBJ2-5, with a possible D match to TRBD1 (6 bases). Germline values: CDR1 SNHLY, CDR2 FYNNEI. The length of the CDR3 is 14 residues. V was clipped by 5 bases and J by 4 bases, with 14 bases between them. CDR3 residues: CASSYGGEGETQYF. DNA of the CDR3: TGTGCCAGCAGTTATGGGGGCGAGGGAGAGACCCAGTACTTC. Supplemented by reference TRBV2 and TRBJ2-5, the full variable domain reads EPEVTQTPSHQVTQMGQEVILRCVPISNHLYFYWYRQILGQKVEFLVSFYNNEISEKSEIFDDQFSVERPDGSNFTLKIRSTKLEDSAMYFCASSYGGEGETQYFGPGTRLLVL.

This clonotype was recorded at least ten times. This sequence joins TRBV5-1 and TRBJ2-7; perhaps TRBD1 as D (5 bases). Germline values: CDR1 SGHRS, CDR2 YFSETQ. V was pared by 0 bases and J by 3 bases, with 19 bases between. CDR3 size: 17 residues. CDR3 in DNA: TGCGCCAGCAGCTTGGAGGCAGGGTCAGGTCTAGTCTACGAGCAGTACTTC. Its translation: CASSLEAGSGLVYEQYF.

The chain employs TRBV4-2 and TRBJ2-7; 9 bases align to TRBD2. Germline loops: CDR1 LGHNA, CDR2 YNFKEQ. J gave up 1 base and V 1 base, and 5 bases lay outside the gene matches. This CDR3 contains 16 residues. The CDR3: CASSQVLLAGSYEQYF. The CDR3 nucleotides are TGTGCCAGCAGCCAAGTGTTGCTAGCGGGATCCTACGAGCAGTACTTC.

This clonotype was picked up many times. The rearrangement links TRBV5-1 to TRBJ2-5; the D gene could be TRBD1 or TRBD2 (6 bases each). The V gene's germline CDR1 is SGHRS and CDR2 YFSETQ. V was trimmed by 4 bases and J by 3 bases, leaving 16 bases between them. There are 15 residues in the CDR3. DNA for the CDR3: TGCGCCAGCAGCCCGGCGGGACAACCGGAAGAGACCCAGTACTTC. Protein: CASSPAGQPEETQYF.

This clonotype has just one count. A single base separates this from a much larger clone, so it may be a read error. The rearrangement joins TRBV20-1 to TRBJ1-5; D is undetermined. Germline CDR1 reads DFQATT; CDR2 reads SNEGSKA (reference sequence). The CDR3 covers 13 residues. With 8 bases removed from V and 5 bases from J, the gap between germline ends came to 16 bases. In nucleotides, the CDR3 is TGCAGTTCGAGAACACAGAGAGATCAGCCCCAGCATTTT. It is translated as CSSRTQRDQPQHF.

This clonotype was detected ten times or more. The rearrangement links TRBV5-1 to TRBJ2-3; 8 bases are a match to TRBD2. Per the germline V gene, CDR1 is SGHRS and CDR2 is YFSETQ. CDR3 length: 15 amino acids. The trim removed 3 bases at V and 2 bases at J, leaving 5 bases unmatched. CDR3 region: CASSSLAGSTDTQYF. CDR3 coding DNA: TGCGCCAGCAGCTCCTTAGCGGGATCCACAGATACGCAGTATTTT.

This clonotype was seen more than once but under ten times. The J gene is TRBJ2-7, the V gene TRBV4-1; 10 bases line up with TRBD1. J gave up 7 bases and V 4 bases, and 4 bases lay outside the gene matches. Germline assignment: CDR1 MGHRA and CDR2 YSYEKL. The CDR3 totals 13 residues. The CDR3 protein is CASSPRTGGEQYF. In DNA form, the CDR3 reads TGCGCCAGCAGCCCCCGGACAGGGGGGGAGCAGTACTTC.

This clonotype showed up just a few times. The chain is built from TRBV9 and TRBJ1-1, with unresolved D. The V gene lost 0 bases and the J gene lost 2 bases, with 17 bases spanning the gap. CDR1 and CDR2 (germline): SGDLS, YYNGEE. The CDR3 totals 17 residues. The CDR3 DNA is TGTGCCAGCAGCGTAGGTGGAGTTATGGGCTTTAACACTGAAGCTTTCTTT. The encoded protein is CASSVGGVMGFNTEAFF.

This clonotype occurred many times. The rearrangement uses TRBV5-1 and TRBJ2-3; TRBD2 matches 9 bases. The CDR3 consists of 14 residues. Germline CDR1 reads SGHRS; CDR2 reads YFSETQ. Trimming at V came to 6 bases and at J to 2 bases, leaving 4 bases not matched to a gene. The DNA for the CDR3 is TGCGCCAGCAAAAGCGGGGGGAACACAGATACGCAGTATTTT. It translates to CASKSGGNTDTQYF.

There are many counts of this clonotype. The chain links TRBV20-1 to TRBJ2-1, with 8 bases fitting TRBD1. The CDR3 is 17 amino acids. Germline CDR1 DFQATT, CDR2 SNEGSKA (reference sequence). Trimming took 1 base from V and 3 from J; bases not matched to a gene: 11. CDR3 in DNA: TGCAGTGCTAGAGCCGCGAACAGGGGGTCGCGCTACAATGAGCAGTTCTTC. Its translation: CSARAANRGSRYNEQFF.

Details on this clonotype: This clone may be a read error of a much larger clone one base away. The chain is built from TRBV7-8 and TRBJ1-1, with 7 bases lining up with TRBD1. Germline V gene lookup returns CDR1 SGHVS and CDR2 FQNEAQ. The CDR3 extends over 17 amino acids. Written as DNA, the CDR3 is TGTACCAGCAGCTCAAAGGACAGGCGAGGGCTGAACACTGAAGCTTTCTTT. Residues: CTSSSKDRRGLNTEAFF.

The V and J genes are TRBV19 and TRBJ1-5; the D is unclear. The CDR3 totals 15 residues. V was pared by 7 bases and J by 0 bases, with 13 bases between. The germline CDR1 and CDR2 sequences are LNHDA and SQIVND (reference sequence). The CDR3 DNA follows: TGTGCCAGTACCACGACCCTGTATAGCAATCAGCCCCAGCATTTT. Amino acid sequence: CASTTTLYSNQPQHF. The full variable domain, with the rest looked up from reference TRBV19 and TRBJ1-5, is DGGITQSPKYLFRKEGQNVTLSCEQNLNHDAMYWYRQDPGQGLRLIYYSQIVNDFQKGDIAEGYSVSREKKESFPLTVTSAQKNPTAFYLCASTTTLYSNQPQHFGDGTRLSIL.

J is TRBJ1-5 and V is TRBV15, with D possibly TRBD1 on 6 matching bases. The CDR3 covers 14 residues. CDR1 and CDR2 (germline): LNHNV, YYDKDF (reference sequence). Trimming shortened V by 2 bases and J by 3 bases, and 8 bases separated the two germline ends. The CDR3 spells CATSRTGNNQPQHF. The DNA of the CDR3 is TGTGCCACCAGCAGAACAGGGAACAATCAGCCCCAGCATTTT.

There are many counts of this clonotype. CDR3 protein: CASGLAQGDTQYF. For the CDR3, the DNA is TGTGCCAGTGGACTAGCCCAAGGTGATACGCAGTATTTT. The chain is built from TRBV19 and TRBJ2-3; 8 nucleotides align to TRBD2. The CDR3 has 13 residues. CDR1 and CDR2 (germline): LNHDA, SQIVND (reference sequence). With V trimmed by 8 bases and J by 6 bases, 7 bases remained unmatched.

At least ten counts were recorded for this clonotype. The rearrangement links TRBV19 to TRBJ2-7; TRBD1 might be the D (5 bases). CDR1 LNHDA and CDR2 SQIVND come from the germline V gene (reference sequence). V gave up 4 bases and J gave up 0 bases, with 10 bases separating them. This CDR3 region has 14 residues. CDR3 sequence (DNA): TGTGCCAGTAGTACAGGGAAGGCCTCCTACGAGCAGTACTTC. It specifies CASSTGKASYEQYF.

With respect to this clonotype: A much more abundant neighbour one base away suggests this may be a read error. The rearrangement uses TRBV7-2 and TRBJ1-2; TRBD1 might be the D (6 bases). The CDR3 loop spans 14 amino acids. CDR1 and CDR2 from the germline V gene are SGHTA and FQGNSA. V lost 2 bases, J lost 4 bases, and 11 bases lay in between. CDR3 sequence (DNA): TGTGCCAGCAGCTTACCGGGGGCCGGCTATGGCTACACCTTC. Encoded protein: CASSLPGAGYGYTF. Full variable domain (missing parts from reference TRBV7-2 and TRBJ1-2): GAGVSQSPSNKVTEKGKDVELRCDPISGHTALYWYRQSLGQGLEFLIYFQGNSAPDKSGLPSDRFSAERTGGSVSTLTIQRTQQEDSAVYLCASSLPGAGYGYTFGSGTRLTVV.

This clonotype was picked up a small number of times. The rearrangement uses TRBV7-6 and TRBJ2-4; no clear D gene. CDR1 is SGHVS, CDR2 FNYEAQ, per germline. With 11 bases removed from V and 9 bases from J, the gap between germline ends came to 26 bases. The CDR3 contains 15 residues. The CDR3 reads CAPSPWSGPSGIQYF. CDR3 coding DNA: TGTGCCCCCAGCCCGTGGTCGGGTCCCTCGGGCATTCAGTACTTC. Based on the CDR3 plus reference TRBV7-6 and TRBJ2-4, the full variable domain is GAGVSQSPRYKVTKRGQDVALRCDPISGHVSLYWYRQALGQGPEFLTYFNYEAQQDKSGLPNDRFSAERPEGSISTLTIQRTEQRDSAMYRCAPSPWSGPSGIQYFGAGTRLSVL.

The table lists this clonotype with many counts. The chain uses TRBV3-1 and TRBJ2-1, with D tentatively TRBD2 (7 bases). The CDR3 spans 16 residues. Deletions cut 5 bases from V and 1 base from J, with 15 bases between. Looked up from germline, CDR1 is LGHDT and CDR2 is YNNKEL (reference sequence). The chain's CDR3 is CASSSRGAVSYNEQFF. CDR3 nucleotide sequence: TGTGCCAGCAGCTCACGGGGGGCAGTGTCCTACAATGAGCAGTTCTTC.

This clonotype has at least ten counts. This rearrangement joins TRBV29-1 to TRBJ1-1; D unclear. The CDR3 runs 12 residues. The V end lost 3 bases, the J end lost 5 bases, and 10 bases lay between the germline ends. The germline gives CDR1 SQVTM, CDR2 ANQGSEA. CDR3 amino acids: CSVDHGRTEAFF. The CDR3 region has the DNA TGCAGCGTTGATCACGGGAGAACTGAAGCTTTCTTT.